This TCR beta chain was captured by sequencing in a study of shared clonotypes between healthy human individuals. Background on the study: There were three CD4 naive, three CD4 memory, two CD8 naive and one CD8 memory plates per donor. Study results and caveats: Generation probabilities of non-shared clonotypes were lower (relative to those shared by all four donors). Measured sharing among donors was expected to vary with sequencing depth.

All of the donors resided in Nashville, Tennessee, and each was a Caucasian adult. In the case of this clone: The antigen remains undetermined.

Sequencing used immunoSEQ multiplex PCR; TCRdb keeps in-frame clones, though not all of them. The sample yields over a million clones, 78% seen once. V lost 4 bases to trimming and J lost 5 bases; unmatched junction nucleotides: 7. CDR1 and CDR2 from the germline V gene are SGHRS and YFSETQ. CDR3 size: 14 residues. This TCR derives from a man younger than 30 in good health. Some clones in this sample may be carry-over from other donors' samples. The chain combines TRBV5-1 with TRBJ2-5, with 8 bases identical to TRBD1. Input material: memory CD4+ T cells from PBMCs. Documented subset: CD45RA-negative fraction. DNA for the CDR3: TGCGCCAGCAGCCAGCAGGGGGCGGAGGAGACCCAGTACTTC. Translating gives CASSQQGAEETQYF.